The present TCR beta chain was sequenced within a study of blood T cell repertoires in COVID-19. This CDR3 is built from 15 residues. Trimming stripped 3 bases from V and 7 bases from J, with 13 bases between. The germline V gene has CDR1 MDHEN and CDR2 SYDVKM. As originally analysed: It was from reference gene primer amplification that nucleated cell counts were estimated. Produced via immunoSEQ multiplex PCR; TCRdb's table is partial and in-frame only. V and J calls plus clone size are reproduced from that table; the DNA served to infer D and trimming. Among some 290,000 clones, about 90% were seen once, and the ten largest hold roughly 2%.

Sequencing input: peripheral blood. The clonotype originates from a woman aged 45-59 years who had recovered from COVID-19. The rearrangement uses TRBV28 and TRBJ1-6; D might be TRBD1 (6 bases). The CDR3 region has the DNA TGTGCCAGCAGTTTGGCAGGGGCGCCCAATTCACCCCTCCACTTT. The encoded protein is CASSLAGAPNSPLHF.